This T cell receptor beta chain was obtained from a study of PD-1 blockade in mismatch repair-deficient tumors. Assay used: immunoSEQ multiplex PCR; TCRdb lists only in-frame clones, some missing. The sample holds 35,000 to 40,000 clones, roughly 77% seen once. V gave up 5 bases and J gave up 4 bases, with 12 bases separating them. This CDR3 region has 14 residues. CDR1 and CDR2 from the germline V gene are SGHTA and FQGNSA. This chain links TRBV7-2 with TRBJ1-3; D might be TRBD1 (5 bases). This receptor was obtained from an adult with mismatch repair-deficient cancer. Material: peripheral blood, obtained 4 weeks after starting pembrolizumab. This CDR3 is CASSPQGYGNTIYF. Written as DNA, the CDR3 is TGTGCCAGCAGCCCGCAGGGTTACGGAAACACCATATATTTT. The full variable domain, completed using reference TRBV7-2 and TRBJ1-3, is GAGVSQSPSNKVTEKGKDVELRCDPISGHTALYWYRQSLGQGLEFLIYFQGNSAPDKSGLPSDRFSAERTGGSVSTLTIQRTQQEDSAVYLCASSPQGYGNTIYFGEGSWLTVV.